Included here is one T cell receptor (beta chain) sequence, with context. Antigen: not known. The CDR3 is 16 residues long. Per-sample PBMC isolation yielded at least 7 million cells. The source of the sample is a study of blood T cells in healthy people across ages. General study points: TCR beta diversity, measured per million T cells, fell in a roughly linear way with age. Whereas aged donors had fewer naive CD4+ cells, long-lived donors had more of them and higher diversity. As naive T cell percentage varied, TCR beta diversity correlated strongly with it.

A second PCR of 7 to 11 cycles used a sample-barcoded 5' primer and a J-beta primer mix. TCRdb analysed the 5' RACE reads with MiXCR anew, one entry per CDR3 protein. The table records around 790,000 distinct CDR3 sequences, around 45% of them present only once. The V and J genes are TRBV21-1 and TRBJ2-4; TRBD1 is the table's D call and was not checked against the DNA. TRBJ2-7 explains the end of the DNA better; the J call may be wrong. TRBV21-1 is recorded as a pseudogene. The origin of this receptor is a man aged 60-69 years in good health. Sequenced sample: blood. The CDR3 loop reads CASRDRVLALRSEQYF. The CDR3 bases are TGTGCCAGCAGGGACAGGGTCCTCGCATTGAGGTCCGAGCAGTACTTC.